This T cell receptor (beta chain) was recorded in a study of blood T cell repertoires in COVID-19. Study-wide background: Material from acute and convalescent COVID-19 was sourced from the United States, Italy and Spain. From T cells, B-cell-depleted T cells, or PBMCs came the material, which was cDNA or gDNA.

Clones were read by immunoSEQ multiplex PCR, and TCRdb kept only the in-frame ones, dropping some. The data show approximately 160,000 clones, 65% to 85% seen once. Participants were aged roughly 18 to 89 years from approximately 23 US areas. Clinical history as reported by participants underpinned cohort assignment. This TCR derives from a woman aged 45 to 65 in a cohort exposed to, infected with or recovered from COVID-19 (not recorded which). Sequenced sample: PBMCs or T cells enriched from blood (not recorded which).

CDR3 DNA sequence: TGTGCCAGCAGCCGAACGCTAGCGAGCGCGAACACCGGGGAGCTGTTTTTT. Protein product: CASSRTLASANTGELFF. The rearrangement links TRBV3-1 (or the pseudogene TRBV3-2) to TRBJ2-2; D is perhaps TRBD2 (6 bases). The CDR3 spans 17 residues. From germline, CDR1 is LGHDT and CDR2 YNNKEL (reference sequence). Trimming stripped 4 bases from V and 0 bases from J, with 15 bases between.